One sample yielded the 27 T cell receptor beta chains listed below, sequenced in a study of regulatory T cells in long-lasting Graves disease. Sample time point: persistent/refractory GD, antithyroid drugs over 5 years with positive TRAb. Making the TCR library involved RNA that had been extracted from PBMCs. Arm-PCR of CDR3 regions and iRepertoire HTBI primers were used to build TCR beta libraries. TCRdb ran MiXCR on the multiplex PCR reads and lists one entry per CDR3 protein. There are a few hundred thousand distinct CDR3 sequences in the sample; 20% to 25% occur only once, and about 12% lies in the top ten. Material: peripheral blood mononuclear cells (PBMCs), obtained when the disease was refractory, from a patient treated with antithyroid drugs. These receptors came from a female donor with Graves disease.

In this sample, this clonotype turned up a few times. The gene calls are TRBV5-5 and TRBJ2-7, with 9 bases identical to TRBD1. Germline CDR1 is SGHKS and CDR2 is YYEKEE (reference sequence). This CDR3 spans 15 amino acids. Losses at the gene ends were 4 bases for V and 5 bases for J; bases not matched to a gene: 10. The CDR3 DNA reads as TGTGCCAGCAGCGCGGTGGGGACAGGGATCCACGAGCAGTACTTC. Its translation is CASSAVGTGIHEQYF.

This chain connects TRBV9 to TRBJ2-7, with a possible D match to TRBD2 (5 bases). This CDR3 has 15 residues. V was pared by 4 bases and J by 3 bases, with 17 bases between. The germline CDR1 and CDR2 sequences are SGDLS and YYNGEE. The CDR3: CASSPSRGPYYEQYF. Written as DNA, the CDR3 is TGTGCCAGCAGCCCCTCCCGGGGTCCGTACTACGAGCAGTACTTC.

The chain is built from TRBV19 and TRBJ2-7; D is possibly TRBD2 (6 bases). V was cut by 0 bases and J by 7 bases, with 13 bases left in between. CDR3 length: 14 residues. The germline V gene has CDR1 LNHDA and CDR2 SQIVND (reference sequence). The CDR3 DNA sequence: TGTGCCAGTAGTATAGATCCTAGCGTGGGGGAGCAGTACTTC. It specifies CASSIDPSVGEQYF.

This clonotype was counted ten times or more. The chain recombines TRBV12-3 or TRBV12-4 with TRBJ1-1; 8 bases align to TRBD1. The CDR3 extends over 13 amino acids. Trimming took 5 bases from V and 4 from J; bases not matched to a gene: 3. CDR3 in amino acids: CASSRTGTTEAFF. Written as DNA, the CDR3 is TGTGCCAGCAGTCGGACAGGGACCACTGAAGCTTTCTTT.

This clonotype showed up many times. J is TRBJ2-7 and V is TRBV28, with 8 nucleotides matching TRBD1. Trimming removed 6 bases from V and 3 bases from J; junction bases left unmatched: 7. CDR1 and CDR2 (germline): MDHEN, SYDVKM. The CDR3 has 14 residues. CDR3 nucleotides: TGTGCCAGCAGCCCATCGGACAGGGACTACGAGCAGTACTTC. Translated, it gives CASSPSDRDYEQYF.

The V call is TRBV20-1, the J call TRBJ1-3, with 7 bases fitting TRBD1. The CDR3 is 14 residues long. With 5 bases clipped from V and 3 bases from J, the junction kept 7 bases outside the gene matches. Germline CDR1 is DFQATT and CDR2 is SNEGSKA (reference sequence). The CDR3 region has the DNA TGCAGTGCTGGGGACAGCCGTAGTGGAAACACCATATATTTT. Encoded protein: CSAGDSRSGNTIYF.

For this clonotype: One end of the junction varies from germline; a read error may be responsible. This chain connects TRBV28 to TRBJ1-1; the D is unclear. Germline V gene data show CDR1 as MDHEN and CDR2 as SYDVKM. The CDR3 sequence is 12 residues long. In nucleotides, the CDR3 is TGTGCCAGCACCTCGAGGAGCACTGGAGCTTTCTTT. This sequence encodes CASTSRSTGAFF.

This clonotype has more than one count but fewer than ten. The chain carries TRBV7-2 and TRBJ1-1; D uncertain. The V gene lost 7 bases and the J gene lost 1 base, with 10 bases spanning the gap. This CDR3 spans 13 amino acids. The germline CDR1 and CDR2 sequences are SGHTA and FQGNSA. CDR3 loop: CASTFHPNTEAFF. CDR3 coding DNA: TGTGCCAGCACCTTCCATCCGAACACTGAAGCTTTCTTT.

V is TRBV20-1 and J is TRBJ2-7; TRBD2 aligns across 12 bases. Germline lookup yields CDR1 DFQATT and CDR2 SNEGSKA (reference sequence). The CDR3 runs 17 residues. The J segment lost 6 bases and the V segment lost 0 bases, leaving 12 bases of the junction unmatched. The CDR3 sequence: CSARDLSMTSGSPEQYF. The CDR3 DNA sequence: TGCAGTGCTAGAGATCTTAGTATGACTAGCGGGAGCCCCGAGCAGTACTTC.

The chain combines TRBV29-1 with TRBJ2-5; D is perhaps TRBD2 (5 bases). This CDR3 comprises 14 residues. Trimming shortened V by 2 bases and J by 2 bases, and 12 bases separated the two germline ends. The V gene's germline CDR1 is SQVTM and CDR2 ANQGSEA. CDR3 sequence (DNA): TGCAGCGTTGAAAGTAGCCCGGGGCAAGAGACCCAGTACTTC. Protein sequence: CSVESSPGQETQYF.

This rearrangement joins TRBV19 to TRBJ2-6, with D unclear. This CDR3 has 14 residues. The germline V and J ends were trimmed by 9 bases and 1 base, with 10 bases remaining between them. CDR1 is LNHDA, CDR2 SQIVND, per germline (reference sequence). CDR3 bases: TGTGCCAGCCTGACAACTTCTGGGGCCAACGTCCTGACTTTC. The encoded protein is CASLTTSGANVLTF.

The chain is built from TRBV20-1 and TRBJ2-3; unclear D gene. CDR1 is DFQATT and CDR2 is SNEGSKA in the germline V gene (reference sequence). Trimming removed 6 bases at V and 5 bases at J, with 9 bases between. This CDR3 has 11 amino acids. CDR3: CSAIRVDTQYF. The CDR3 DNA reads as TGCAGTGCCATAAGAGTAGATACGCAGTATTTT.

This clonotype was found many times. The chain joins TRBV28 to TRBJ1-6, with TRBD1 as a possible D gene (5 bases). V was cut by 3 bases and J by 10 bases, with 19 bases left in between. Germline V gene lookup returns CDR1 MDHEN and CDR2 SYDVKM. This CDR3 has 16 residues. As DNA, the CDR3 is TGTGCCAGCAGTTTCTCAGGGAATGGTTTGCGATCACCCCTCCACTTT. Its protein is CASSFSGNGLRSPLHF.

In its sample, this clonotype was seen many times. CDR3 in amino acids: CASSLETGDQPQHF. The CDR3 nucleotides read TGTGCCAGCAGCTTGGAGACAGGAGATCAGCCCCAGCATTTT. The V gene is TRBV11-2, the J gene TRBJ1-5; maybe TRBD1 (6 bases). This CDR3 comprises 14 residues. CDR1 SGHAT and CDR2 FQNNGV come from the germline V gene. Trimming stripped 3 bases from V and 5 bases from J, with 11 bases between.

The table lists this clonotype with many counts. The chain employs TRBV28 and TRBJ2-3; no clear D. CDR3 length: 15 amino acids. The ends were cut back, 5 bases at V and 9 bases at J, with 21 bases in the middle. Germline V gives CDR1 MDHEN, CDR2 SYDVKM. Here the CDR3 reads CASSDPSPTEWTQYF. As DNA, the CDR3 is TGTGCCAGCAGTGACCCCTCGCCCACTGAGTGGACGCAGTATTTT.

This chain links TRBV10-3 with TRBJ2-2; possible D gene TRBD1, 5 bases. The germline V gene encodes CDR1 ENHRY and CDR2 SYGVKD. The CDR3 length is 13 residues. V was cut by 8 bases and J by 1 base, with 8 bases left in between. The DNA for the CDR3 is TGTGCCATCGGCGGACAGAACACCGGGGAGCTGTTTTTT. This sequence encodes CAIGGQNTGELFF.

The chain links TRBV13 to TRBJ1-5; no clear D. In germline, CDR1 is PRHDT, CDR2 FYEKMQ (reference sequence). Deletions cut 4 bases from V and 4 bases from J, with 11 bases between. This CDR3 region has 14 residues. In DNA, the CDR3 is TGTGCCAGCAGCTCGGGCCCGTGGAATCAGCCCCAGCATTTT. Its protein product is CASSSGPWNQPQHF.

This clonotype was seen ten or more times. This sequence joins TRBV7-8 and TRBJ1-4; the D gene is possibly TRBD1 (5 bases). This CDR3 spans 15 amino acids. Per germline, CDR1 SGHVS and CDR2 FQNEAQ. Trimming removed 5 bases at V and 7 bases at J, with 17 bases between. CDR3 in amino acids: CASSLSVGEGEKLFF. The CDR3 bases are TGTGCCAGCAGCCTTAGTGTAGGGGAGGGTGAAAAACTGTTTTTT.

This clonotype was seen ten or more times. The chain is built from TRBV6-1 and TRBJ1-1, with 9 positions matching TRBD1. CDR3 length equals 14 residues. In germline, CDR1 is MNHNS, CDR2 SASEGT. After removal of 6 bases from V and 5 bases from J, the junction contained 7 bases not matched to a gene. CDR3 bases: TGTGCCAGCAGGCCTGGACAGGGGACGACTGAAGCTTTCTTT. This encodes CASRPGQGTTEAFF.

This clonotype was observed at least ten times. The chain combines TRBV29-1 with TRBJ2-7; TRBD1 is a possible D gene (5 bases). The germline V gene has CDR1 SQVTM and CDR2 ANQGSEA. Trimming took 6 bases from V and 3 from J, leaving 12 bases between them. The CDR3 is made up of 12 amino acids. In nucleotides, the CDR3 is TGCAGCGTCCAGGGAAGAGACTACGAGCAGTACTTC. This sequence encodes CSVQGRDYEQYF.

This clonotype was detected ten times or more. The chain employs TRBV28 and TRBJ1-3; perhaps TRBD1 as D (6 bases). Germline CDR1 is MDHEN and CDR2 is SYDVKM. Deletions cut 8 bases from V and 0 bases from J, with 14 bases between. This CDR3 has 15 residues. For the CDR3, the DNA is TGTGCCAGCGTAGGGGGGGAGTTCTCTGGAAACACCATATATTTT. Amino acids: CASVGGEFSGNTIYF.

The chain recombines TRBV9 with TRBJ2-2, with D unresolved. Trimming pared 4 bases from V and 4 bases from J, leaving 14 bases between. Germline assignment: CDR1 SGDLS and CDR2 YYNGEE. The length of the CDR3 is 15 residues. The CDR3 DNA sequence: TGTGCCAGCAGCCGGGCCCCAGGTCTCACCGGGGAGCTGTTTTTT. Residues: CASSRAPGLTGELFF.

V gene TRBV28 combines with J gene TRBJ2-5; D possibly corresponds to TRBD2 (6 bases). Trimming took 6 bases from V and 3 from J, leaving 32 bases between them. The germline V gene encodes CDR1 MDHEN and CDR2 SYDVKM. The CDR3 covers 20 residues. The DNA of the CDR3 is TGTGCCAGCAGCTTAGTGTATCGAGGACGCCAACTCCCGGGGGAAGAGACCCAGTACTTC. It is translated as CASSLVYRGRQLPGEETQYF.

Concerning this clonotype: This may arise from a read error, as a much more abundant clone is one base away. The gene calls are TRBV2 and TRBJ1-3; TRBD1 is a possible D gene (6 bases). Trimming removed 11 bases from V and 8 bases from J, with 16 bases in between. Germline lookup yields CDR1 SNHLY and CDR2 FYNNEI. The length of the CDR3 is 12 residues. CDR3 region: CACSMRQDTIYF. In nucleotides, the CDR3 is TGTGCCTGCTCGATGAGACAGGACACCATATATTTT.

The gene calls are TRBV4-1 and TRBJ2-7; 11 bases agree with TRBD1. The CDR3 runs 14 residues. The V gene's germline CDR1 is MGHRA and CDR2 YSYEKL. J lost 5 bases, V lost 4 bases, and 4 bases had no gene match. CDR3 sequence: CASSPRTGGNEQYF. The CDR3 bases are TGCGCCAGCAGCCCCCGGACAGGGGGCAACGAGCAGTACTTC.

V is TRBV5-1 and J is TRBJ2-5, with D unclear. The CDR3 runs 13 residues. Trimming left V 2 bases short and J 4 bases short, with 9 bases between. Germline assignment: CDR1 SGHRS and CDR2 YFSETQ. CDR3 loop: CASSLIGRETQYF. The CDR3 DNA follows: TGCGCCAGCAGCTTAATAGGGCGAGAGACCCAGTACTTC.

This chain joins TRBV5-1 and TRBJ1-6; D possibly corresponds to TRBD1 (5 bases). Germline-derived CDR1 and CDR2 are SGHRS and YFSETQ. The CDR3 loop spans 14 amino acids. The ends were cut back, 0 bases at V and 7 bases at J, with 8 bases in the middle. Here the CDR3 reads CASSLEGQNSPLHF. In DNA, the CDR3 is TGCGCCAGCAGCTTGGAAGGACAAAATTCACCCCTCCACTTT.